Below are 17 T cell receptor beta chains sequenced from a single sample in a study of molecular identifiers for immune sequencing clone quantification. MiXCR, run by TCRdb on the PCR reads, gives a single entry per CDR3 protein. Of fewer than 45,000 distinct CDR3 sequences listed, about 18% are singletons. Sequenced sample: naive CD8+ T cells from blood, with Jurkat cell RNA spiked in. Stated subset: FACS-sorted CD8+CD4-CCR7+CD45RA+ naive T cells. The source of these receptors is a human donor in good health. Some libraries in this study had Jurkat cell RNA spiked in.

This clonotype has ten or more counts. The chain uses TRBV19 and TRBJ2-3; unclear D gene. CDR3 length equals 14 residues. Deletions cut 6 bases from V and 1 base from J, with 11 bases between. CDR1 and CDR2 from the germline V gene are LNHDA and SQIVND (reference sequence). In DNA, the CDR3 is TGTGCCAGTAGGTTGGATGGGGGCACAGATACGCAGTATTTT. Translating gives CASRLDGGTDTQYF.

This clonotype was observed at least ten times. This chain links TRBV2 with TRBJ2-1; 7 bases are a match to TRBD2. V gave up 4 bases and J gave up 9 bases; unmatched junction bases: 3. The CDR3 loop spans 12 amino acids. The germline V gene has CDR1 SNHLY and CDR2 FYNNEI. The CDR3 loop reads CASSGLAAEQFF. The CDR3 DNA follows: TGTGCCAGCAGTGGGCTAGCGGCTGAGCAGTTCTTC.

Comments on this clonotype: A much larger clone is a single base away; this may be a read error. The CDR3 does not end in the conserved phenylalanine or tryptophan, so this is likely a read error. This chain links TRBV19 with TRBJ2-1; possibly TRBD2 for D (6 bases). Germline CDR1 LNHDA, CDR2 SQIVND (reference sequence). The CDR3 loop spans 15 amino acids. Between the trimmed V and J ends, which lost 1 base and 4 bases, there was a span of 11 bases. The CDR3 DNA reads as TGTGCCAGTAGTATAGTTGGCGGGGAGTACAATGAGCAGTTCCTC. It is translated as CASSIVGGEYNEQFL.

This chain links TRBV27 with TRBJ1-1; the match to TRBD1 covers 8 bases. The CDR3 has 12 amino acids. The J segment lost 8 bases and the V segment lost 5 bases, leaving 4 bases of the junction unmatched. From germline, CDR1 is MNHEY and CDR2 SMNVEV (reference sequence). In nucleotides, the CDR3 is TGTGCCAGCAGTCATGGACAGGGAGAAGCTTTCTTT. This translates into CASSHGQGEAFF.

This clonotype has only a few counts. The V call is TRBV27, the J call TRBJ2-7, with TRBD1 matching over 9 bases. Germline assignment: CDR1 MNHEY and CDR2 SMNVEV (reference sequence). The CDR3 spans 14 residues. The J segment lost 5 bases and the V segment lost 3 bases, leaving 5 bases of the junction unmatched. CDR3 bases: TGTGCCAGCAGTTTTGGGTACAGGGGGCACGAGCAGTACTTC. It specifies CASSFGYRGHEQYF.

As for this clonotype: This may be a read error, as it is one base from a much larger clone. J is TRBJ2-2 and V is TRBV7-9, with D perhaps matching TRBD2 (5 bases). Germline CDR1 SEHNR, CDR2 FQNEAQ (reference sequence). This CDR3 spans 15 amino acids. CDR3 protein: CASSHAASNTGELLF. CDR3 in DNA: TGTGCCAGCAGTCATGCGGCGTCTAACACCGGGGAGCTGCTTTTT.

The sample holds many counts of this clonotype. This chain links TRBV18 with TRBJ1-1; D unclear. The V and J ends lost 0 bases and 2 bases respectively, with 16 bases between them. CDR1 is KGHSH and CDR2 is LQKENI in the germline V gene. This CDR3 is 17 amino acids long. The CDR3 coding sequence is TGTGCCAGCTCACCACCGCTGCGGTCTTCTGTTAACACTGAAGCTTTCTTT. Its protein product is CASSPPLRSSVNTEAFF.

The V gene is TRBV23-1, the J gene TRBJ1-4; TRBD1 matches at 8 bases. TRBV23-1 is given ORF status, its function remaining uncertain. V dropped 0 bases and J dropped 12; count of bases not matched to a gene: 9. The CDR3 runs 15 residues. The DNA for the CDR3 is TGCGCCAGCAGTCAATCGACAGGGGAGAACGAAGAACTGTTTTTT. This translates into CASSQSTGENEELFF.

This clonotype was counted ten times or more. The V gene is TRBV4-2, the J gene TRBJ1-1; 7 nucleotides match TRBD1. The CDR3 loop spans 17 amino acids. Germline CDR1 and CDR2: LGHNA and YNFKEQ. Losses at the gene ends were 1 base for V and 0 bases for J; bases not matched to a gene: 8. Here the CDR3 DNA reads TGTGCCAGCAGCCAAGGTGAAGGGGGCAGGTTGAACACTGAAGCTTTCTTT. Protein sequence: CASSQGEGGRLNTEAFF.

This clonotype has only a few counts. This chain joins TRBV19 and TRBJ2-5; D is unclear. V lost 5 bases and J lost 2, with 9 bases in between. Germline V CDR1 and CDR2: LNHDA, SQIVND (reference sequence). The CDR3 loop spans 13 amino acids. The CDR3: CASSLADQETQYF. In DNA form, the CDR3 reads TGTGCCAGTAGTTTGGCAGATCAAGAGACCCAGTACTTC. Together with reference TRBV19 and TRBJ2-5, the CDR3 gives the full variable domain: DGGITQSPKYLFRKEGQNVTLSCEQNLNHDAMYWYRQDPGQGLRLIYYSQIVNDFQKGDIAEGYSVSREKKESFPLTVTSAQKNPTAFYLCASSLADQETQYFGPGTRLLVL.

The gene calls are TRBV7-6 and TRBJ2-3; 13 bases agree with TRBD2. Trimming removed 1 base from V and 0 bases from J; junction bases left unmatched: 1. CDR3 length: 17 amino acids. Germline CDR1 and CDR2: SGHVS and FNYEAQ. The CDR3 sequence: CASSLGTSGGSTDTQYF. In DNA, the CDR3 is TGTGCCAGCAGCTTAGGGACTAGCGGGGGTAGCACAGATACGCAGTATTTT.

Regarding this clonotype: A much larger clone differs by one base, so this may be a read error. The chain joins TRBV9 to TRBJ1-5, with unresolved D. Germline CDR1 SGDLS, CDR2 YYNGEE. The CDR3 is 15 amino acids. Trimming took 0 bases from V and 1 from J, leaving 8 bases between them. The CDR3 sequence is CASSVEGASNQPQHF. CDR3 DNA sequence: TGTGCCAGCAGCGTAGAGGGTGCGAGCAATCAGCCCCAGCATTTT.

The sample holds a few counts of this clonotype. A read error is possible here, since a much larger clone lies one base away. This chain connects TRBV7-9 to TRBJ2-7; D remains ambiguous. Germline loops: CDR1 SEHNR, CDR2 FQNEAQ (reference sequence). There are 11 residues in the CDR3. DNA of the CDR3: TGTGCCAGCAGCTATCTGGGTCTTGAAGCCTTC. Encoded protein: CASSYLGLEAF.

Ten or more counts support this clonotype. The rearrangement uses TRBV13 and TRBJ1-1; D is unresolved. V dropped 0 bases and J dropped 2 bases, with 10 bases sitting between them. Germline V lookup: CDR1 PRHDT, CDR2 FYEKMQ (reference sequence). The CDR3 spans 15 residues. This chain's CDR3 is CASSLGKGLNTEAFF. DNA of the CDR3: TGTGCCAGCAGCTTAGGAAAGGGCCTAAACACTGAAGCTTTCTTT.

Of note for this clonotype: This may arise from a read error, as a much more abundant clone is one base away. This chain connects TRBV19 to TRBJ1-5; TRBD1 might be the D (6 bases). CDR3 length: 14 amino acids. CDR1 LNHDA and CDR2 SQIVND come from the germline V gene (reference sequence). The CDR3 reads CVSSIGRGNQPQHF. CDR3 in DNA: TGTGTCAGTAGTATAGGGAGGGGGAATCAGCCCCAGCATTTT.

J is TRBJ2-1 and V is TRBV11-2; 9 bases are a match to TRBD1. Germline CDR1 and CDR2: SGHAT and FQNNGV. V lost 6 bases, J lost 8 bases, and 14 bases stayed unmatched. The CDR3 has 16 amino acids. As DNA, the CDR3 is TGTGCCAGCAGTTCATGGATCCGGGACAGGGTCGATGAGCAGTTCTTC. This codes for CASSSWIRDRVDEQFF.

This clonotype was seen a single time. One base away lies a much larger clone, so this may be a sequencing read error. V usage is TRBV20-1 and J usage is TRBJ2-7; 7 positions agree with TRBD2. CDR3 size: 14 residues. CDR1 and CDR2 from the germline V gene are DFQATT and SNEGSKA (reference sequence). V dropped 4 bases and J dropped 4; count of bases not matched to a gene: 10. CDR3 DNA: TGCAGTGCTATGGATCTTGGCGGGGGATACGAGCAGTACTTC. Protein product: CSAMDLGGGYEQYF.